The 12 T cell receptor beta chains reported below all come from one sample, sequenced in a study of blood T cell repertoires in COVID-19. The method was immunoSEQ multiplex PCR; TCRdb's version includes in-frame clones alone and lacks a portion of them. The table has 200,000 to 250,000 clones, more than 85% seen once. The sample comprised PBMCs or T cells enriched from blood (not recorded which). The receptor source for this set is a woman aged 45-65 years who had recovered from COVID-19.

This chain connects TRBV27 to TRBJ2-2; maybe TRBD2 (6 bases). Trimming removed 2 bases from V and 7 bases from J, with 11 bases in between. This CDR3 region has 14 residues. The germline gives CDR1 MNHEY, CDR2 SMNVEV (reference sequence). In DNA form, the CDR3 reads TGTGCCAGCAGTTTACTGGGCGGGGACGGGGAGCTGTTTTTT. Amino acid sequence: CASSLLGGDGELFF.

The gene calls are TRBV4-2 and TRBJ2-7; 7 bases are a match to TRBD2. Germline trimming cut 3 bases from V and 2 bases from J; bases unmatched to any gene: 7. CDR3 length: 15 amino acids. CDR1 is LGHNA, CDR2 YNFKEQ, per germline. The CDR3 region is CASSHRLARTYEQYF. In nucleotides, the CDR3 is TGTGCCAGCAGCCACCGACTAGCACGAACCTACGAGCAGTACTTC.

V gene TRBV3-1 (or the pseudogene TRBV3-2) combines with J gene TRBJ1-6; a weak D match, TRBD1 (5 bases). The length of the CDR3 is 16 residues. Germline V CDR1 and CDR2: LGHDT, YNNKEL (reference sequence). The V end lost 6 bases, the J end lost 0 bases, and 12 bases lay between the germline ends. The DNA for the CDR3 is TGTGCCAGCAGGTCAAGACAGAACTCCTATAATTCACCCCTCCACTTT. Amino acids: CASRSRQNSYNSPLHF.

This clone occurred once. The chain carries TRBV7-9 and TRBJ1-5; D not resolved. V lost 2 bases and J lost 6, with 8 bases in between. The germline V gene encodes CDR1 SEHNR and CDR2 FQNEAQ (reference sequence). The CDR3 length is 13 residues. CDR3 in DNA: TGTGCCAGCAGCTTATCGGGTGGTCAGCCCCAGCATTTT. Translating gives CASSLSGGQPQHF. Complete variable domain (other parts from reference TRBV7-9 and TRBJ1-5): DTGVSQNPRHKITKRGQNVTFRCDPISEHNRLYWYRQTLGQGPEFLTYFQNEAQLEKSRLLSDRFSAERPKGSFSTLEIQRTEQGDSAMYLCASSLSGGQPQHFGDGTRLSIL.

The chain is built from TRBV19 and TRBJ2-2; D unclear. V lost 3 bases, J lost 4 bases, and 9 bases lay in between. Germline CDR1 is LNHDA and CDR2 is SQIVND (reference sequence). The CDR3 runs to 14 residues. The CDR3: CASSIFSRTGELFF. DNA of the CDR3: TGTGCCAGTAGTATCTTCAGTCGCACCGGGGAGCTGTTTTTT.

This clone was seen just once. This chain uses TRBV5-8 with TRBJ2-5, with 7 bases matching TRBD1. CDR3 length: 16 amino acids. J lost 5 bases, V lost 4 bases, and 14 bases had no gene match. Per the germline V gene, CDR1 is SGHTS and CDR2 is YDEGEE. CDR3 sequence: CASSGIDRAKVETQYF. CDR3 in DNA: TGTGCCAGCAGCGGAATCGACAGGGCTAAGGTTGAGACCCAGTACTTC.

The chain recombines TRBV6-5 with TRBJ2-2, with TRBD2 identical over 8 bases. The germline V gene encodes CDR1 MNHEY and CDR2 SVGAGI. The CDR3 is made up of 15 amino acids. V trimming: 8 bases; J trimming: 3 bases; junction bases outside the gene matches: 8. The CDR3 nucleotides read TGTGCCAGCTCTGATGAGCGGGGGTACACCGGGGAGCTGTTTTTT. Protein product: CASSDERGYTGELFF.

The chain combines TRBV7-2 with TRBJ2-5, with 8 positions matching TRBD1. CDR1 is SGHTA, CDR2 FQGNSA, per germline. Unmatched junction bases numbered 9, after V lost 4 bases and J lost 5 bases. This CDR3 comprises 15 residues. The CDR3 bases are TGTGCCAGCAGCTCAGGGGGCGCCTACCTGGAGACCCAGTACTTC. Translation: CASSSGGAYLETQYF.

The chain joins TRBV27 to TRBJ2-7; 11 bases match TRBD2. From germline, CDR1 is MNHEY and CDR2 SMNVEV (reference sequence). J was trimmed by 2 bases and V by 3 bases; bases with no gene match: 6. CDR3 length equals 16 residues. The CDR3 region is CASSLSGTSGTYEQYF. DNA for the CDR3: TGTGCCAGCAGTTTGTCCGGGACTAGCGGAACCTACGAGCAGTACTTC.

The CDR3 loop reads CASSSDKPPTLYF. The CDR3 bases are TGCGCCAGCAGCTCGGACAAGCCCCCAACACTATATTTT. The rearrangement uses TRBV5-1 and TRBJ1-3, with D maybe TRBD1 (5 bases). The germline gives CDR1 SGHRS, CDR2 YFSETQ. The CDR3 covers 13 residues. The V gene lost 3 bases and the J gene lost 14 bases, with 18 bases spanning the gap.

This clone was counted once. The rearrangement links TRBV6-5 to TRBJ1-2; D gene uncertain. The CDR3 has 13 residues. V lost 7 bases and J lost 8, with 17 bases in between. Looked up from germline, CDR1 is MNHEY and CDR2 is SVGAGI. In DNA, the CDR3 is TGTGCCAGCATCCATCCTAACCGGGAAGGCTACACCTTC. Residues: CASIHPNREGYTF.

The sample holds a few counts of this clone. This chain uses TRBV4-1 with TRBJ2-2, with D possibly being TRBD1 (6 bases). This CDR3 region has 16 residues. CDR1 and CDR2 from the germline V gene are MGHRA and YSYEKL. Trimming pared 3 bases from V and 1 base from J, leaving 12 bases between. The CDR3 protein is CASSQTARGNTGELFF. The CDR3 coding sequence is TGCGCCAGCAGCCAGACTGCCAGGGGGAACACCGGGGAGCTGTTTTTT.